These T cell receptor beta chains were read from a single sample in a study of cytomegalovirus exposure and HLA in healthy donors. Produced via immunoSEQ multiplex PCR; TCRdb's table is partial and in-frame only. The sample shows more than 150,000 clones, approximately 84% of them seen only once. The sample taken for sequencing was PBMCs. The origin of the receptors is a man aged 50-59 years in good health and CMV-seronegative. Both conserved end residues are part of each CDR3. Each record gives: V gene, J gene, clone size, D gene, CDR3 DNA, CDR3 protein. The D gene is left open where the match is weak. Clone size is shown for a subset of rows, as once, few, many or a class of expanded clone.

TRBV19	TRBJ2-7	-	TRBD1	TGTGCCAGTAGTCCCGGGACAGGGTTTAACGAGCAGTACTTC	CASSPGTGFNEQYF
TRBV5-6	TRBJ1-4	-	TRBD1	TGTGCCAGCAGCACGGGACAGCCTAATGAAAAACTGTTTTTT	CASSTGQPNEKLFF
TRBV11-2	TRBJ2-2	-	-	TGTGCCAGCAGCCGAGGACAGCCTAACACCGGGGAGCTGTTTTTT	CASSRGQPNTGELFF
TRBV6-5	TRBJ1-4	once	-	TGTGCCAGCAGTTACTTCGGAACTAATGAAAAACTGTTTTTT	CASSYFGTNEKLFF
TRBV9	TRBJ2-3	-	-	TGTGCCAGCAGCGTAAGCTCGAGCACAGATACGCAGTATTTT	CASSVSSSTDTQYF
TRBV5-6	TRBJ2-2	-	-	TGTGCCAGCAGCTCTGGCAGATGGGGGGAGCTGTTTTTT	CASSSGRWGELFF
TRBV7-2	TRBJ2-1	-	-	TGTGCCAGCAGCTTATTAGGGGGGGGTTACAATGAGCAGTTCTTC	CASSLLGGGYNEQFF
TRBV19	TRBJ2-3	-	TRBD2	TGTGCCAGTAGCGGGGGGGATACAGATACGCAGTATTTT	CASSGGDTDTQYF
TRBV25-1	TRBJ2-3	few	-	TGTGCCAGCAGCTTAACTAGCACAGATACGCAGTATTTT	CASSLTSTDTQYF
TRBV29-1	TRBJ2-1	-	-	TGCAGCGTTGACAGGGGCTCCTACAATGAGCAGTTCTTC	CSVDRGSYNEQFF
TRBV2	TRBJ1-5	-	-	TGTGCCAGCAGTCTAACAGGTAATAGCAATCAGCCCCAGCATTTT	CASSLTGNSNQPQHF
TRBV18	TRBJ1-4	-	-	TGTGCCAGCTCCCCCGCGGAGGTTGGAAAACTGTTTTTT	CASSPAEVGKLFF
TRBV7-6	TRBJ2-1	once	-	TGTGCCAGCAGCTTAGGAGTAGAGCAGTTCTTC	CASSLGVEQFF
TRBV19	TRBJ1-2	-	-	TGTGCCAGTAGTCTGACAGTTAACTATGGCTACACCTTC	CASSLTVNYGYTF
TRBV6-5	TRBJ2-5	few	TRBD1	TGTGCCAGCATCAGACAGGGCTCAGAGACCCAGTACTTC	CASIRQGSETQYF
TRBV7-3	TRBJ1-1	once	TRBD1	TGTGCCAGCAGGGAACAGGGGGGAACTGAAGCTTTCTTT	CASREQGGTEAFF
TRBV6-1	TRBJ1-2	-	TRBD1	TGTGCCAGCAGTACAAACAGCAGGGGGATGTATGGCTACACCTTC	CASSTNSRGMYGYTF
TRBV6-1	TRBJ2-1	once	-	TGTGCCAGCACCTACGGGGTCTACAATGAGCAGTTCTTC	CASTYGVYNEQFF
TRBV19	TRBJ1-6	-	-	TGTGCCAGTAGTATACCGGGAACGAATTCACCCCTCCACTTT	CASSIPGTNSPLHF
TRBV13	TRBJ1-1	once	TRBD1	TGTGCCAGCAGCCCCGGGACAGGGCGGACGAACACTGAAGCTTTCTTT	CASSPGTGRTNTEAFF
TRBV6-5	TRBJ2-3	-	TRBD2	TGTGCCAGCAGGTTGACTAGCAGAGATACGCAGTATTTT	CASRLTSRDTQYF
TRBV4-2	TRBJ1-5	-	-	TGTGCCAGCAGCCAAGAGGCTAATCAGCCCCAGCATTTT	CASSQEANQPQHF
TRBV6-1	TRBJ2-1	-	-	TGTGCCAGCAGTGAAAGGGGTTATGAGCAGTTCTTC	CASSERGYEQFF
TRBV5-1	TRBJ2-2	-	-	TGCGCCAGCAGCTCAGACAGAAACACCGGGGAGCTGTTTTTT	CASSSDRNTGELFF
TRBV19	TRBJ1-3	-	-	TGTGCCAGTAGTATGTTCTCCGAGGGTTTCAGAAACACCATATATTTT	CASSMFSEGFRNTIYF
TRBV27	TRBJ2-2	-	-	TGTGCCAGCAGCCAATTACAACCACAGGGATCCGGGGAGCTGTTTTTT	CASSQLQPQGSGELFF
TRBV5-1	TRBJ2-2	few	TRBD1	TGCGCCAGCAGCTCAACAGGGGGCGGTACCGGGGAGCTGTTTTTT	CASSSTGGGTGELFF
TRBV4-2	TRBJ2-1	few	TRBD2	TGTGCCAGCAGCCAAGGGCCAAGCGGGGGATTTTACAATGAGCAGTTCTTC	CASSQGPSGGFYNEQFF
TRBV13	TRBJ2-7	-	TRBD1	TGTGCCAGCAGCTTAGGAGCCAGGGGGTACGAGCAGTACTTC	CASSLGARGYEQYF
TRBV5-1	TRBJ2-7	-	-	TGCGCCAGCAGCTTGGGTCCCAACAACGAGCAGTACTTC	CASSLGPNNEQYF
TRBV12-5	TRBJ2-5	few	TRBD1	TGTGCTAGTGGATCTCCAGGGGGGACCCAGTACTTC	CASGSPGGTQYF
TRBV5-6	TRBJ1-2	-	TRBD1	TGTGCCAGCAGCTGGGACAGAAGCTACACCTTC	CASSWDRSYTF
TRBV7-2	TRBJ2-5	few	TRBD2	TGTGCCAGCGGGGGGGGGTTCTCTTTCAAAGAGACCCAGTACTTC	CASGGGFSFKETQYF
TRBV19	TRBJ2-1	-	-	TGTGCCAGTCTAGAGGCGATAGGGGTCTACAATGAGCAGTTCTTC	CASLEAIGVYNEQFF
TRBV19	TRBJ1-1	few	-	TGTGCCAGTAGTATAATAGTAGGGAGGGCTGAAGCTTTCTTT	CASSIIVGRAEAFF
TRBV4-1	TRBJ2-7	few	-	TGCGCCAGCAGCCAAAGGACAGAGTCAAGACACGAGCAGTACTTC	CASSQRTESRHEQYF
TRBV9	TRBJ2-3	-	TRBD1	TGTGCCAGCAGCGTAGCGACAGGGACGTCCACAGATACGCAGTATTTT	CASSVATGTSTDTQYF
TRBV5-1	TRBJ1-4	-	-	TGCGCCAGCAGCTTGGTTCCAGGGGCTAATGAAAAACTGTTTTTT	CASSLVPGANEKLFF
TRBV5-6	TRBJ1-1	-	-	TGTGCCAGCAGCTTGGCCCAGGGGATGAACACTGAAGCTTTCTTT	CASSLAQGMNTEAFF
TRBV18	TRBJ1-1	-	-	TGTGCCAGCTCGGCGACGGGGAACACTGAAGCTTTCTTT	CASSATGNTEAFF
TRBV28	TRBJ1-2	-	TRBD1	TGTGCCAGCAGCCCAGGGACAGCCCTCTATGGCTACACCTTC	CASSPGTALYGYTF
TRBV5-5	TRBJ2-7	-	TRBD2	TGTGCCAGCAGACTAGCGGGGGGGCACGAGCAGTACTTC	CASRLAGGHEQYF
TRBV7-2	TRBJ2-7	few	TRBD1	TGTGCCAGCAGCTTCCCCCAGGACAGGGGCTCCTGGGGCTACGAGCAGTACTTC	CASSFPQDRGSWGYEQYF